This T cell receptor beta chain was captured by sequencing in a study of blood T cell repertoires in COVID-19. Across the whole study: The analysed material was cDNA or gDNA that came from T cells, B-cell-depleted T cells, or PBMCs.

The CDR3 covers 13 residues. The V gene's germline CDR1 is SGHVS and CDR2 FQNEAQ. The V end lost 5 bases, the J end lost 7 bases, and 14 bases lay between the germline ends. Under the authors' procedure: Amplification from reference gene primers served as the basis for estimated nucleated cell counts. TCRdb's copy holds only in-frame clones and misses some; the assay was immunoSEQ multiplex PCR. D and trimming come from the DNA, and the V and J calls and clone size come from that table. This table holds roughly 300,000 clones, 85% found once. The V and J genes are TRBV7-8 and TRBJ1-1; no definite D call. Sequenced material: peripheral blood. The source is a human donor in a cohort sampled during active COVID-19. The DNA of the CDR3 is TGTGCCAGCAGCAAATCAGCGACGTTTGAAGCTTTCTTT. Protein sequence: CASSKSATFEAFF.